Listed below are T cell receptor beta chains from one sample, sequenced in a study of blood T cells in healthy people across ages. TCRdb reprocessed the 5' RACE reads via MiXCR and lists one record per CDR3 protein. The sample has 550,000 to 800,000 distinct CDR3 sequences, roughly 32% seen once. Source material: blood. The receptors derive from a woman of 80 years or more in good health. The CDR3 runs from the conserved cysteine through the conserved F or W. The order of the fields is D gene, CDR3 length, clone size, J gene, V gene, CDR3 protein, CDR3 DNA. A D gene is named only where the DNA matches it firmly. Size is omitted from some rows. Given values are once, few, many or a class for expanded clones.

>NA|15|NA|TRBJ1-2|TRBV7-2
CASSLGGGSLYGYTF
TGTGCCAGCAGCTTAGGCGGGGGGTCACTCTATGGCTACACCTTC
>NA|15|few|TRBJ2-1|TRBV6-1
CASSEPGAALNEQFF
TGTGCCAGCAGTGAACCGGGGGCCGCCTTAAATGAGCAGTTCTTC
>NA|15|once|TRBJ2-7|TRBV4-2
CASSQSGGVPYEQYF
TGTGCCAGCAGCCAAAGCGGCGGGGTACCCTACGAGCAGTACTTC
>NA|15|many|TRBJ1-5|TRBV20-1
CSARDNVGGGKPQHF
TGCAGTGCTAGAGATAACGTGGGCGGGGGGAAGCCCCAGCATTTT
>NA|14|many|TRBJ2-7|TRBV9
CASSVGQLAYEQYF
TGTGCCAGCAGCGTAGGACAGCTAGCCTACGAGCAGTACTTC
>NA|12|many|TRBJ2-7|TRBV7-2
CASSEQGNEQYF
TGTGCCAGCAGCGAGCAGGGGAACGAGCAGTACTTC
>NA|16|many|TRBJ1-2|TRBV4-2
CASSQDQRVGAYGYTF
TGTGCCAGCAGCCAAGATCAGAGGGTTGGGGCGTATGGCTACACCTTC
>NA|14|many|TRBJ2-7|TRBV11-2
CASRLSGLSYEQYF
TGTGCCAGCCGCTTATCGGGTCTCTCCTACGAGCAGTACTTC
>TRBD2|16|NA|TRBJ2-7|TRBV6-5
CASSYSGLDFGYEQYF
TGTGCCAGCAGTTACTCGGGACTAGACTTCGGATACGAGCAGTACTTC
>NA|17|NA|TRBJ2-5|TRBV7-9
CASSLGGGGEYQETQYF
TGTGCCAGCAGCTTGGGCGGAGGGGGAGAGTACCAAGAGACCCAGTACTTC
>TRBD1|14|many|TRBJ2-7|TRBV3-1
CASSLTGVGYEQYF
TGTGCCAGCAGCCTGACAGGGGTGGGCTACGAGCAGTACTTC
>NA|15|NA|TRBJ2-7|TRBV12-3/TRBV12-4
CASSSPQVSSYEQYF
TGTGCCAGCAGTTCCCCACAGGTTAGCTCCTACGAGCAGTACTTC
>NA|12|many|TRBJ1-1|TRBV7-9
CASSLGGVTAFF
TGTGCCAGCAGTTTAGGCGGGGTGACAGCTTTCTTT
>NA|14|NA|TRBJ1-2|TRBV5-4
CASNEAGAGYGYTF
TGTGCCAGCAACGAGGCGGGGGCAGGGTATGGCTACACCTTC
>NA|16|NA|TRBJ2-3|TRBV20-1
CSARDRRGGGTDTQYF
TGCAGTGCTAGAGATCGACGCGGCGGGGGCACAGATACGCAGTATTTT
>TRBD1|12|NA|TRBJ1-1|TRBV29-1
CSAGTANTEAFF
TGCAGCGCCGGGACAGCGAACACTGAAGCTTTCTTT
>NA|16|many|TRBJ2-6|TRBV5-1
CASSPVRSSGANVLTF
TGCGCCAGCAGCCCGGTGCGAAGCTCTGGGGCCAACGTCCTGACTTTC
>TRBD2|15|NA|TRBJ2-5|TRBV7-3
CASSREGGPQETQYF
TGTGCCAGCAGCCGGGAGGGGGGCCCTCAAGAGACCCAGTACTTC
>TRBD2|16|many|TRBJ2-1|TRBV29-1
CSVDSGSGGDPNEQFF
TGCAGCGTTGATAGTGGGAGCGGGGGGGACCCCAATGAGCAGTTCTTC